The rows below give T cell receptor beta chains drawn from one sample of a study of T cell responses to AZD1222 COVID-19 vaccine. Sequencing used immunoSEQ multiplex PCR; TCRdb keeps in-frame clones, though not all of them. The sample lists about 180,000 clones; about 90% were seen once. The sequences come from peripheral blood, collected 28 days after the second AZD1222 dose. These receptors all stem from an adult who received the AZD1222 COVID-19 vaccine. The CDR3 runs from the conserved cysteine through the conserved F or W. D genes are given only for firm matches. Clone size appears in some rows only: once, few, many, or a class for an expanded clone.

v_gene	j_gene	d_gene	abundance	CDR3aa	CDR3nt
TRBV25-1	TRBJ1-2	TRBD1	NA	CASSEYWTGGGYTF	TGTGCCAGCAGTGAATATTGGACAGGGGGTGGCTACACCTTC
TRBV13	TRBJ1-2	TRBD1	NA	CASSLGMGQGYGYTF	TGTGCCAGCAGCTTAGGAATGGGACAGGGTTATGGCTACACCTTC
TRBV30	TRBJ1-5	NA	NA	CAWSSGTLNQPQHF	TGTGCCTGGAGTTCAGGGACGCTAAATCAGCCCCAGCATTTT
TRBV11-1	TRBJ1-5	NA	few	CASSKDPNGNQPQHF	TGTGCCAGCAGCAAGGACCCGAATGGCAATCAGCCCCAGCATTTT
TRBV7-2	TRBJ1-5	NA	NA	CASSLWDTRNQPQHF	TGTGCCAGCAGCTTATGGGACACCCGCAATCAGCCCCAGCATTTT
TRBV9	TRBJ1-3	NA	NA	CASSPGSTVYF	TGTGCCAGCAGCCCCGGTTCGACCGTATATTTT
TRBV9	TRBJ2-1	NA	NA	CASSPRLAADEQFF	TGTGCCAGCAGCCCCCGGTTAGCGGCGGATGAGCAGTTCTTC
TRBV18	TRBJ1-1	NA	NA	CASSLDKNTEAFF	TGTGCCAGCTCACTGGACAAGAACACTGAAGCTTTCTTT
TRBV30	TRBJ2-5	NA	few	CAWSLQETQYF	TGTGCCTGGAGCCTCCAAGAGACCCAGTACTTC
TRBV18	TRBJ1-6	NA	NA	CASSPLDSLSGLGSPLHF	TGTGCCAGCTCACCACTGGATTCGTTGTCGGGACTCGGGTCACCCCTCCACTTT
TRBV5-1	TRBJ1-4	NA	NA	CASSLEGGGEKLFF	TGCGCCAGCAGCCTTGAGGGGGGAGGTGAAAAACTGTTTTTT
TRBV5-4	TRBJ1-1	NA	NA	CASSSPRRTEAFF	TGTGCCAGCAGCTCCCCTCGAAGGACTGAAGCTTTCTTT
TRBV4-1	TRBJ1-6	TRBD1	NA	CASSQQTGDNSPLHF	TGCGCCAGCAGCCAACAGACAGGGGATAATTCACCCCTCCACTTT
TRBV2	TRBJ2-5	TRBD2	NA	CASSEAWLAGPPQETQYF	TGTGCCAGCAGTGAAGCTTGGCTAGCGGGACCCCCCCAAGAGACCCAGTACTTC
TRBV30	TRBJ1-1	NA	NA	CAWSVHPMNTEAFF	TGTGCCTGGAGTGTACATCCAATGAACACTGAAGCTTTCTTT
TRBV6-5	TRBJ1-1	TRBD1	NA	CASSKGQGSTEAFF	TGTGCCAGCAGTAAGGGACAGGGTAGCACTGAAGCTTTCTTT
TRBV5-1	TRBJ2-1	TRBD2	NA	CASSHRTSGSSYNEQFF	TGCGCCAGCAGCCACCGGACTAGCGGTAGCTCCTACAATGAGCAGTTCTTC
TRBV6-5	TRBJ2-7	NA	NA	CASSPTEVPGYF	TGTGCCAGCAGTCCTACCGAGGTTCCGGGGTACTTC
TRBV2	TRBJ1-1	NA	NA	CAGSPSRNAWTEAFF	TGTGCCGGGTCGCCAAGCCGAAACGCGTGGACTGAAGCTTTCTTT
TRBV6-2/TRBV6-3	TRBJ2-7	TRBD1	NA	CASSSGQTYEQYF	TGTGCCAGCAGTTCGGGACAGACCTACGAGCAGTACTTC
TRBV24-1	TRBJ2-5	NA	NA	CATSDSNQETQYF	TGTGCCACCAGTGATTCAAATCAAGAGACCCAGTACTTC
TRBV4-2	TRBJ2-3	NA	NA	CASSQDSGGGGTDTQYF	TGTGCCAGCAGCCAAGATTCGGGGGGCGGGGGCACAGATACGCAGTATTTT
TRBV7-3	TRBJ1-1	NA	NA	CASSLRQGGTEAFF	TGTGCCAGCAGCTTACGCCAGGGCGGCACTGAAGCTTTCTTT
TRBV5-6	TRBJ2-7	NA	NA	CASRTRDRYYEQYF	TGTGCCAGCAGAACCCGAGACAGGTACTACGAGCAGTACTTC
TRBV7-9	TRBJ1-1	NA	NA	CASTPSMAGGEAFF	TGTGCCAGCACCCCCTCGATGGCGGGGGGTGAAGCTTTCTTT
TRBV3-1/TRBV3-2	TRBJ1-5	NA	NA	CASSQDRRRPQHF	TGTGCCAGCAGCCAAGATCGGAGGAGGCCCCAGCATTTT
TRBV7-6	TRBJ1-5	NA	NA	CASSGGTNQPQHF	TGTGCCAGCAGCGGGGGCACGAATCAGCCCCAGCATTTT
TRBV7-8	TRBJ1-5	NA	NA	CASSPEQGLSNQPQHF	TGTGCCAGCAGCCCAGAACAGGGCTTGAGCAATCAGCCCCAGCATTTT
TRBV14	TRBJ2-3	NA	NA	CASSQAARDTQYF	TGTGCCAGCAGCCAAGCAGCGAGGGATACGCAGTATTTT
TRBV12-3/TRBV12-4	TRBJ1-2	TRBD1	few	CASSTTGGGYTF	TGTGCCAGCAGTACTACAGGGGGCGGCTACACCTTC
TRBV7-3	TRBJ1-2	NA	NA	CASSPGGEYGYTF	TGTGCCAGCAGCCCCGGGGGGGAATATGGCTACACCTTC
TRBV3-1/TRBV3-2	TRBJ2-7	TRBD2	NA	CASSPRLATSYEQYF	TGTGCCAGCAGCCCGAGACTAGCGACCTCCTACGAGCAGTACTTC
TRBV27	TRBJ2-1	NA	once	CASSLGGASYDEQFF	TGTGCCAGCAGTTTAGGGGGCGCCTCCTATGATGAGCAGTTCTTC
TRBV3-1/TRBV3-2	TRBJ2-4	NA	NA	CASSQDGSSKNIQYF	TGTGCCAGCAGCCAAGATGGCAGTTCCAAAAACATTCAGTACTTC
TRBV10-3	TRBJ1-2	NA	NA	CATEGGLDYGYTF	TGTGCCACCGAGGGGGGGCTTGACTATGGCTACACCTTC
TRBV28	TRBJ1-2	NA	few	CASSLDSYGYTF	TGTGCCAGCAGTTTGGACAGCTATGGCTACACCTTC
TRBV27	TRBJ1-2	TRBD1	NA	CASSLSGQDYGYTF	TGTGCCAGCAGTTTATCCGGACAGGACTATGGCTACACCTTC
TRBV5-4	TRBJ2-1	NA	NA	CASSLDRTNEQFF	TGTGCCAGCAGCTTGGACAGGACTAATGAGCAGTTCTTC
TRBV7-9	TRBJ1-6	TRBD1	NA	CASSPDRGSSPLHF	TGTGCCAGCAGCCCGGACAGGGGCAGTTCACCCCTCCACTTT
TRBV6-5	TRBJ1-2	NA	NA	CASTATTQGNYGYTF	TGTGCCAGCACCGCGACAACTCAGGGAAACTATGGCTACACCTTC
TRBV11-3	TRBJ2-1	TRBD2	NA	CASSSGLAGDEQFF	TGTGCCAGCAGCTCGGGACTAGCGGGAGATGAGCAGTTCTTC
TRBV5-1	TRBJ2-3	TRBD1	NA	CASSPGTGPDTQYF	TGCGCCAGCAGCCCCGGGACAGGCCCTGATACGCAGTATTTT
TRBV7-2	TRBJ1-6	NA	NA	CASSLAARTGHSPLHF	TGTGCCAGCAGCTTAGCGGCCCGGACCGGGCATTCACCCCTCCACTTT
TRBV15	TRBJ1-2	NA	NA	CATSRGPSYGYTF	TGTGCCACCAGCAGAGGTCCCTCCTATGGCTACACCTTC
TRBV30	TRBJ2-1	NA	NA	CAWSVFLADNEQFF	TGTGCCTGGAGTGTTTTTCTAGCAGACAATGAGCAGTTCTTC
TRBV5-1	TRBJ1-2	NA	NA	CASSLSLSGPYGYTF	TGCGCCAGCAGCTTGAGTCTTTCCGGCCCTTATGGCTACACCTTC
TRBV6-5	TRBJ1-3	NA	once	CASRSRISGNTIYF	TGTGCCAGCAGATCCCGGATCTCTGGAAACACCATATATTTT
TRBV30	TRBJ1-6	NA	NA	CAWDEQGPLHF	TGTGCCTGGGATGAACAGGGACCCCTCCACTTT